The clone carrying this TCR beta chain was counted only a few times. These data are taken from a study of T-cell reconstitution after alpha-beta-depleted transplantation in children. Unique molecular identifiers were incorporated during preparation of the TCRbeta library. TCRdb re-analysed the PCR reads in MiXCR, keeping a single row per CDR3 protein. Of about 610,000 distinct CDR3 sequences listed, over 9.5% are singletons. Trimming stripped 6 bases from V and 6 bases from J, with 15 bases between. This CDR3 contains 14 residues. Germline values: CDR1 SGHTA, CDR2 FQGNSA. Here the sequenced sample was PBMCs from the stem cell graft donor, taken from the stem cell graft. The TCR comes from a human donor who donated a stem cell graft to a child with acute myeloid leukemia. The chain uses TRBV7-2 and TRBJ2-1; the D gene could be TRBD1 or TRBD2 (5 bases each). CDR3 protein: CASSFNRGSNEQFF. The DNA of the CDR3 is TGTGCCAGCAGTTTTAACCGGGGCTCCAATGAGCAGTTCTTC.